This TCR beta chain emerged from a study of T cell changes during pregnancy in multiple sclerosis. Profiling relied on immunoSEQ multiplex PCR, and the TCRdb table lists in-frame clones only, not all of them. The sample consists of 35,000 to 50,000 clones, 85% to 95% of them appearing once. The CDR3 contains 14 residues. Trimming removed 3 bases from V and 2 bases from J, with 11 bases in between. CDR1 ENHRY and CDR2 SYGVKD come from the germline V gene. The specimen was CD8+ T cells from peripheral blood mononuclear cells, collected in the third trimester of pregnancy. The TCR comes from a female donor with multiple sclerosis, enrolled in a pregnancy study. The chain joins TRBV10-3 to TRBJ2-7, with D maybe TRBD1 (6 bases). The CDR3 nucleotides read TGTGCCATCAGTGAAGCAGGGGCCCCCTACGAGCAGTACTTC. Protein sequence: CAISEAGAPYEQYF.